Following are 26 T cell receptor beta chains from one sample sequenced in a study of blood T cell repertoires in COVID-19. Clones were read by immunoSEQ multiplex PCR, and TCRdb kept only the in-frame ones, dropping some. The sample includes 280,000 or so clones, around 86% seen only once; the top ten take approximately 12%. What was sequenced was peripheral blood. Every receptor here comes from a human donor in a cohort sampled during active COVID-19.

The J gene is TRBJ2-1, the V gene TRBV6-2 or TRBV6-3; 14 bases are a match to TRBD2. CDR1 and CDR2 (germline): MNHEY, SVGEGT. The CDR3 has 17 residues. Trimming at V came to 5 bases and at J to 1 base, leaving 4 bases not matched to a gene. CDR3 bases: TGTGCCAGCAGTACTAGACTAGCGGGAGGGTCCTACAATGAGCAGTTCTTC. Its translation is CASSTRLAGGSYNEQFF.

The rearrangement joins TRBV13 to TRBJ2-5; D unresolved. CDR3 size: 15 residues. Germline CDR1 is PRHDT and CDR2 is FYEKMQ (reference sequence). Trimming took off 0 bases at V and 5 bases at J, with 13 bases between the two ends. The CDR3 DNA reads TGTGCCAGCAGCTTAGGGCTAGAAGGATCTGAGACCCAGTACTTC. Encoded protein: CASSLGLEGSETQYF.

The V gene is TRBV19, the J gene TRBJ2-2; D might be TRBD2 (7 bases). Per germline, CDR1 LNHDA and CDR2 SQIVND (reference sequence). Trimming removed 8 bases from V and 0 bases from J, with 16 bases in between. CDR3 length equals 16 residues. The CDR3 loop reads CASEAGGLSNTGELFF. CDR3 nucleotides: TGTGCCAGTGAAGCCGGGGGGCTTTCGAACACCGGGGAGCTGTTTTTT.

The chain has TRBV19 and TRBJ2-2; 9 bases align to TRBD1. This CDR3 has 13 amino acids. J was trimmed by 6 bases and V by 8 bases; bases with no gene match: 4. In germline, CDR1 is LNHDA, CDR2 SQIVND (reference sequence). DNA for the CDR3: TGTGCCAGTCGTAGACAGGGGGCCGGGGAGCTGTTTTTT. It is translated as CASRRQGAGELFF.

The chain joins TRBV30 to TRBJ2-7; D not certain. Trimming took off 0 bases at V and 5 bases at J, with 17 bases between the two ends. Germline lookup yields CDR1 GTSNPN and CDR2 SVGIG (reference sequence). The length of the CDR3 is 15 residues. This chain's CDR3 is CAWSVTGGRVHEQYF. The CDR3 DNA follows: TGTGCCTGGAGTGTAACCGGCGGTCGGGTACACGAGCAGTACTTC.

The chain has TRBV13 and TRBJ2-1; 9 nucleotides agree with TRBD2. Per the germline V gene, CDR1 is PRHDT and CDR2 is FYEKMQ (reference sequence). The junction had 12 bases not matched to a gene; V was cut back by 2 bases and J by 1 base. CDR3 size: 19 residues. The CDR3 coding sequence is TGTGCCAGCAGCTTAAAGTTGCCTAGCGGGAAACCATCCTACAATGAGCAGTTCTTC. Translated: CASSLKLPSGKPSYNEQFF.

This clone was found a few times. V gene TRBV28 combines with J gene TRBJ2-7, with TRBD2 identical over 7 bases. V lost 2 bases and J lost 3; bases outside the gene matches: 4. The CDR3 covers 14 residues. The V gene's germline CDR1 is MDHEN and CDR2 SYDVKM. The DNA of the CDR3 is TGTGCCAGCAGTTTAGGGGGGGACCTCTACGAGCAGTACTTC. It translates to CASSLGGDLYEQYF.

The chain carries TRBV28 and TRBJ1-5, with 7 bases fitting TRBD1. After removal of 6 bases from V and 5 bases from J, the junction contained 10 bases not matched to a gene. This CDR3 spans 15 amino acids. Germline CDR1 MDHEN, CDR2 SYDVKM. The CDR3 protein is CASRTTGYADQPQHF. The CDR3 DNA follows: TGTGCCAGCAGGACGACAGGGTATGCCGATCAGCCCCAGCATTTT.

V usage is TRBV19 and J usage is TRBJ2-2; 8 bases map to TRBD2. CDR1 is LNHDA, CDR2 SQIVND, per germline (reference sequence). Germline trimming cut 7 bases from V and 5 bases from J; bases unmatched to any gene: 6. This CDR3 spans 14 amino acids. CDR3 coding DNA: TGTGCCAGTACGAGCGGGAGAGATACCGGGGAGCTGTTTTTT. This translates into CASTSGRDTGELFF.

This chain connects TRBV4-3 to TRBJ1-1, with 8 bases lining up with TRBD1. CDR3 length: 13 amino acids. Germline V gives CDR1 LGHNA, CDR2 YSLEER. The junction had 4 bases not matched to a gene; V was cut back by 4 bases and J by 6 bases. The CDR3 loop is CASSPYRGAEAFF. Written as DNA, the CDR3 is TGCGCCAGCAGCCCGTACAGGGGGGCTGAAGCTTTCTTT.

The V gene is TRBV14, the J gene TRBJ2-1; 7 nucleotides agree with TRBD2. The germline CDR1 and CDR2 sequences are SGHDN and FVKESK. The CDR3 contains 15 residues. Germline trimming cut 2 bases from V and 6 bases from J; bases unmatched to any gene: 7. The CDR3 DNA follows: TGTGCCAGCAGCCAAAGGCGGGAGAGGGGCAATGAGCAGTTCTTC. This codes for CASSQRRERGNEQFF.

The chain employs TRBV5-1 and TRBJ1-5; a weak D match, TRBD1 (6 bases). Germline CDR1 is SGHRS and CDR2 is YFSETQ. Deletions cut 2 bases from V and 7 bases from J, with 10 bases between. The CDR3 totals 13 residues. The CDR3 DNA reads TGCGCCAGCAGCTTAGAGACAGGCCAGCCCCAGCATTTT. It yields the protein CASSLETGQPQHF.

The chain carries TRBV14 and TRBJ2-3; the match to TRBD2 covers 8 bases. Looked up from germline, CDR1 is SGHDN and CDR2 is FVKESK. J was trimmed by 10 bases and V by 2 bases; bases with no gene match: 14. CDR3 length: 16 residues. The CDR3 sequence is CASSQLPSGGFRSQYF. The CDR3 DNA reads TGTGCCAGCAGCCAACTCCCGAGCGGGGGATTCCGGTCGCAGTATTTT.

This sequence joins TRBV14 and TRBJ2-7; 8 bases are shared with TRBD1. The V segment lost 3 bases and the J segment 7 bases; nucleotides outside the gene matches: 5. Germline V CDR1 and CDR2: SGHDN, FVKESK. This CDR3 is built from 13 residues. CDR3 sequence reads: CASSQWTGTEQYF. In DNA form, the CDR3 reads TGTGCCAGCAGCCAGTGGACAGGGACTGAGCAGTACTTC.

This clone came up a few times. The CDR3 protein is CASSPGAGNIQYF. The CDR3 DNA is TGTGCCAGCAGCCCAGGGGCTGGAAACATTCAGTACTTC. The chain combines TRBV14 with TRBJ2-4, with TRBD1 as a possible D gene (6 bases). The CDR3 is made up of 13 amino acids. Germline CDR1 reads SGHDN; CDR2 reads FVKESK. The V gene lost 4 bases and the J gene lost 6 bases, with 10 bases spanning the gap.

As DNA, the CDR3 is TGTGCCAGCAGCAAATGCGTGCGTAGTGAGGTGGTAGGAGATACGCAGTATTTT. Protein sequence: CASSKCVRSEVVGDTQYF. The rearrangement joins TRBV21-1 to TRBJ2-3; the D segment call TRBD2 is taken from the table without a DNA check. TRBV21-1 is designated a pseudogene. The CDR3 length is 18 residues.

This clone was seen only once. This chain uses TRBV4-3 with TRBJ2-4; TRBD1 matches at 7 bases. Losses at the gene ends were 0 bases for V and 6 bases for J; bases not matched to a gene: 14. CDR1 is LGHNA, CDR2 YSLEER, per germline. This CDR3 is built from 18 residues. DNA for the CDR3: TGCGCCAGCAGCCAAGATCTGGCAGGGGGTCGCATCGGAAACATTCAGTACTTC. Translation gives CASSQDLAGGRIGNIQYF.

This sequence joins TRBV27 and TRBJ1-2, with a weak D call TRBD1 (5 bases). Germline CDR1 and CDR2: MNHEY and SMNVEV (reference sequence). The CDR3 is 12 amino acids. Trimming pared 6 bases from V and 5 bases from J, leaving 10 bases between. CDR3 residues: CASSHGGYGYTF. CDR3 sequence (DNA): TGTGCCAGCAGCCATGGGGGGTATGGCTACACCTTC.

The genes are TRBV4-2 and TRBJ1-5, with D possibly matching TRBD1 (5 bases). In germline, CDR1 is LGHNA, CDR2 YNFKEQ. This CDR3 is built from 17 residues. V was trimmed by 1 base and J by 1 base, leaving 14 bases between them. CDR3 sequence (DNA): TGTGCCAGCAGCCAAGTTGGGAGGGGCCGGAGCAATCAGCCCCAGCATTTT. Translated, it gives CASSQVGRGRSNQPQHF.

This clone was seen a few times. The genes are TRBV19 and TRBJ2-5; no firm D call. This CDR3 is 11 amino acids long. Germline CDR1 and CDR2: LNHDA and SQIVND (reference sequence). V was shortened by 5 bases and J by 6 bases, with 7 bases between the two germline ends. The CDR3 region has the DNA TGTGCCAGTAGTTCCCTAAAGACCCAGTACTTC. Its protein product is CASSSLKTQYF.

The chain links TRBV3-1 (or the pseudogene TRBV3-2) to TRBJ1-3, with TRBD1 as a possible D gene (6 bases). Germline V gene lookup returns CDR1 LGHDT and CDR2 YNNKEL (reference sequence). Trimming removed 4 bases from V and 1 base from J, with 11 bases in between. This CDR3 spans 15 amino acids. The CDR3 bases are TGTGCCAGCAGCCTTCGGACAGTATCTGGAAACACCATATATTTT. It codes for CASSLRTVSGNTIYF.

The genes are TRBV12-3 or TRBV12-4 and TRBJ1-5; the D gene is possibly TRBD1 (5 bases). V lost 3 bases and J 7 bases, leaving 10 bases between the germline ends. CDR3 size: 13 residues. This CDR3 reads CASSFGGEQPQHF. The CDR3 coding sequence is TGTGCCAGCAGTTTTGGGGGGGAACAGCCCCAGCATTTT.

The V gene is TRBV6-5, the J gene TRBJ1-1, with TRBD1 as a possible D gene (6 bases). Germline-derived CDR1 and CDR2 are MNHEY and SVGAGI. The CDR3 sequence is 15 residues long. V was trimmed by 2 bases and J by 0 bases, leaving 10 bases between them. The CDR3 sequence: CASSYGGGLNTEAFF. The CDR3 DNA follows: TGTGCCAGCAGTTACGGTGGGGGCTTGAACACTGAAGCTTTCTTT.

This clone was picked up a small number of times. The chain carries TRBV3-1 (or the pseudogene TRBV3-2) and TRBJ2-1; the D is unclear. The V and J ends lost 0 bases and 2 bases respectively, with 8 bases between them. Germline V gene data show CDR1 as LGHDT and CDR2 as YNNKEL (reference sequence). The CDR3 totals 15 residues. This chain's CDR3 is CASSQDLGPYNEQFF. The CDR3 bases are TGTGCCAGCAGCCAAGATCTAGGCCCCTACAATGAGCAGTTCTTC.

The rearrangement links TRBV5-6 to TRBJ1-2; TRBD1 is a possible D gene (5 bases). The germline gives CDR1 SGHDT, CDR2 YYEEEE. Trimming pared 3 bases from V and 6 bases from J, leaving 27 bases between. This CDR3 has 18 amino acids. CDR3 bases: TGTGCCAGCAGCTCTAGGTTACGCGGGGCATTTTTAGCAGATGGCTACACCTTC. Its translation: CASSSRLRGAFLADGYTF.

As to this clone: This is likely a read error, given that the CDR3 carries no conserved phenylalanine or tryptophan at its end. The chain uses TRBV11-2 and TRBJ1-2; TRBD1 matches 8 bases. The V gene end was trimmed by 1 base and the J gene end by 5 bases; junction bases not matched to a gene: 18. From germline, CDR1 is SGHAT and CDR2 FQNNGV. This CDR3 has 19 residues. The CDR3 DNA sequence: TGTGCCAGCAGCTTAGCTTACGGGACAGGAAGACACGCGGGTTATGGCTACACCCTC. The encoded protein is CASSLAYGTGRHAGYGYTL.